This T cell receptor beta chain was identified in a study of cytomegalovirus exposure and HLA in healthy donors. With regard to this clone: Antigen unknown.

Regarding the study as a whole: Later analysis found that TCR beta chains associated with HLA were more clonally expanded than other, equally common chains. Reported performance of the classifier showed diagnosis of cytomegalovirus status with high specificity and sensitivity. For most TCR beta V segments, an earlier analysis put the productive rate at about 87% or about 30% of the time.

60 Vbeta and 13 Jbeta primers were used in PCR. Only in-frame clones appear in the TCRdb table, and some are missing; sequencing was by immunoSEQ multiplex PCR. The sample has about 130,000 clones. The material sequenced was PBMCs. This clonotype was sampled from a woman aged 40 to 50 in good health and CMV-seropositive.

The CDR3 DNA reads TGTGCCTGGAGTGTACTAGAGACCCAGTACTTC. Amino acid sequence: CAWSVLETQYF. The chain is built from TRBV30 and TRBJ2-5; D is uncertain. Trimming stripped 0 bases from V and 4 bases from J, with 3 bases between. This CDR3 comprises 11 residues. Looked up from germline, CDR1 is GTSNPN and CDR2 is SVGIG (reference sequence). The complete variable domain, with remaining parts taken from reference TRBV30 and TRBJ2-5, reads SQTIHQWPATLVQPVGSPLSLECTVEGTSNPNLYWYRQAAGRGLQLLFYSVGIGQISSEVPQNLSASRPQDRQFILSSKKLLLSDSGFYLCAWSVLETQYFGPGTRLLVL.